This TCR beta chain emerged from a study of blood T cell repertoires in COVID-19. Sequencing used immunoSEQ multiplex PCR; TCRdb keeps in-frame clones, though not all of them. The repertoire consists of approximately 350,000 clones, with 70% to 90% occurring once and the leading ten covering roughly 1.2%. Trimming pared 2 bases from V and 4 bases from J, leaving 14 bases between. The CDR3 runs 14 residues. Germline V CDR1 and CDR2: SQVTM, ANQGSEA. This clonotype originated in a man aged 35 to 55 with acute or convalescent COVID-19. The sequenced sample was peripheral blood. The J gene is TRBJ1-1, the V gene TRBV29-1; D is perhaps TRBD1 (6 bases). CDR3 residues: CSVEWAGAVTEAFF. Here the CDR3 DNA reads TGCAGCGTTGAATGGGCAGGGGCGGTCACTGAAGCTTTCTTT.